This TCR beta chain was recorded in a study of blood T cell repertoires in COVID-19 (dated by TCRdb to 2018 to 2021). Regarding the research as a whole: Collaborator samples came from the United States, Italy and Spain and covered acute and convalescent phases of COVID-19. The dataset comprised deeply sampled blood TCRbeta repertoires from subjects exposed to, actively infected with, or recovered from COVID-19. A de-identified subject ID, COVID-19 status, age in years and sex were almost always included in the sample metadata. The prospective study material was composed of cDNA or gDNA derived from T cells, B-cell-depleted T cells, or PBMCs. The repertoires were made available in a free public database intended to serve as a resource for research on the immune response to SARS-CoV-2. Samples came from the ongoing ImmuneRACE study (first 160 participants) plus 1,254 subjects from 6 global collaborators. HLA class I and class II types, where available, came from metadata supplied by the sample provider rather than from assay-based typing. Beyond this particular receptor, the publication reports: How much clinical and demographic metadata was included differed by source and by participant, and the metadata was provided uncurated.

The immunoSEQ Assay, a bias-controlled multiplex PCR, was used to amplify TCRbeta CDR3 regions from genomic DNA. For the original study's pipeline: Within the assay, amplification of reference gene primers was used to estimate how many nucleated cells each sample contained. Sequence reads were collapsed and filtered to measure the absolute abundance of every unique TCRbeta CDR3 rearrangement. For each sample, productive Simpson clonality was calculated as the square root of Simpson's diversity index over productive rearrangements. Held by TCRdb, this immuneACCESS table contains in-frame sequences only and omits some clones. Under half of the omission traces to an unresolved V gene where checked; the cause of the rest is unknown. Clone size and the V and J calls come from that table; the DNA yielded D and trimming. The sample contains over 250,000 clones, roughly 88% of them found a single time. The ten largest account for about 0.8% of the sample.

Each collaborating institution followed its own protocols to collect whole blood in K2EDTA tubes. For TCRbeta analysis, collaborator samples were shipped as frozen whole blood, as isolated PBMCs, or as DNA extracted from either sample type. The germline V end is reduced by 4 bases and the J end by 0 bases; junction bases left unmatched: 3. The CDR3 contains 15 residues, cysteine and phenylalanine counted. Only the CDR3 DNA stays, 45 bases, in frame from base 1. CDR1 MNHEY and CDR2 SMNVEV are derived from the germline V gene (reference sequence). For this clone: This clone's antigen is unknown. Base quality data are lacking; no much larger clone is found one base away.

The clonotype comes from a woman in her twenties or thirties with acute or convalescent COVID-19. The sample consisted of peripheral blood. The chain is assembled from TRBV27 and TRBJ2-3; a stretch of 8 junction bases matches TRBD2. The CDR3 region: CASSSSSGSTDTQYF. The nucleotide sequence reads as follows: TGTGCCAGCAGTTCATCTAGCGGGAGCACAGATACGCAGTATTTT.